This T cell receptor (beta chain) was documented in a study of blood T cell repertoires in COVID-19. Background on the study: Collection of acute and convalescent COVID-19 samples took place in the United States, Italy and Spain.

The CDR3 has 17 residues. V shed 2 bases and J shed 6 bases, with 19 bases lying between them. Germline V gene data show CDR1 as MNHEY and CDR2 as SMNVEV (reference sequence). Clones were read by immunoSEQ multiplex PCR, and TCRdb kept only the in-frame ones, dropping some. The sample has around 240,000 clones, 80% to 90% seen once. The sample consisted of peripheral blood. This chain uses TRBV27 with TRBJ2-2, with D tentatively TRBD1 (5 bases). The TCR comes from a man in his forties with acute or convalescent COVID-19. In DNA form, the CDR3 reads TGTGCCAGCAGTTTAGCAGTGTTATCAGGGATCCCCGGGGAGCTGTTTTTT. This encodes CASSLAVLSGIPGELFF.